This T cell receptor beta chain derives from a study of blood T cell repertoires in COVID-19. Sequenced by immunoSEQ multiplex PCR; TCRdb stores in-frame clones only, minus some. The data contain roughly 240,000 clones, approximately 86% of them singletons. This CDR3 spans 12 amino acids. The V gene's germline CDR1 is SGHAT and CDR2 FQDESV (reference sequence). V gave up 1 base and J gave up 10 bases, with 10 bases separating them. The sequence came from a woman under 40 who had recovered from COVID-19. The sample taken for sequencing was peripheral blood. The genes are TRBV11-1 and TRBJ1-2, with D possibly matching TRBD1 (5 bases). CDR3 region: CASSLGQYPYTF. CDR3 coding DNA: TGTGCCAGCAGCTTAGGACAGTATCCCTACACCTTC.